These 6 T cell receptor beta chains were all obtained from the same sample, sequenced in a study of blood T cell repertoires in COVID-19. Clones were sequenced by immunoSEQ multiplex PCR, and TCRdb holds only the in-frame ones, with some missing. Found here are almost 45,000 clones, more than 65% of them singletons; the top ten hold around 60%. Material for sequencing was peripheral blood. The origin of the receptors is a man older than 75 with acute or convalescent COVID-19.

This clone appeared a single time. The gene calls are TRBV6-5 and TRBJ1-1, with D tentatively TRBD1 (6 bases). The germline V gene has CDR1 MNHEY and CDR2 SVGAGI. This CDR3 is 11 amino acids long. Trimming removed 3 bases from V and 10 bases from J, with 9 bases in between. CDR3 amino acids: CASSYQGRAFF. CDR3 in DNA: TGTGCCAGCAGTTATCAGGGGAGAGCTTTCTTT.

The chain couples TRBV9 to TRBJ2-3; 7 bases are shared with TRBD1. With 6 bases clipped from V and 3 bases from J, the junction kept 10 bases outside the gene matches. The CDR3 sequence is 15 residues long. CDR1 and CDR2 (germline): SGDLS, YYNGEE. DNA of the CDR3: TGTGCCAGCACCCAAAGGGACAGAAGAACAGATACGCAGTATTTT. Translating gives CASTQRDRRTDTQYF.

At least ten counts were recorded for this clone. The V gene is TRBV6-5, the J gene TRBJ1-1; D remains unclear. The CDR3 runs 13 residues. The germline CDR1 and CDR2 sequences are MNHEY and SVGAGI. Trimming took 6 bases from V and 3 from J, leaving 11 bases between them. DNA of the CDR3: TGTGCCAGCAGCTCCGGGAAGCACACTGAAGCTTTCTTT. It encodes CASSSGKHTEAFF.

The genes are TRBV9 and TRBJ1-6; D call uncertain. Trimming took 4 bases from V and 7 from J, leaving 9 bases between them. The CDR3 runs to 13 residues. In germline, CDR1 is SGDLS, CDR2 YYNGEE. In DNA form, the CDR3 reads TGTGCCAGCAGCACTATGGTCAATTCACCCCTCCACTTT. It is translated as CASSTMVNSPLHF.

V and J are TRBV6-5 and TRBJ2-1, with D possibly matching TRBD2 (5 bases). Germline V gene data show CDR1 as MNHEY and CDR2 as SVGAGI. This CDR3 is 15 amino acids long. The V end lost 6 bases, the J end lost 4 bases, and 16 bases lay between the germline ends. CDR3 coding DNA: TGTGCCAGCAGCAAGAGGGCCGGTGGATACAATGAGCAGTTCTTC. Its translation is CASSKRAGGYNEQFF.

The CDR3 DNA follows: TGTGCCAGCAGCCTGCGCGGGACAGAATACTCACCCCTCCACTTT. Translating gives CASSLRGTEYSPLHF. This rearrangement joins TRBV7-9 to TRBJ1-6; 7 nucleotides line up with TRBD1. The CDR3 spans 15 residues. V was clipped by 5 bases and J by 10 bases; unmatched bases: 11. Germline V gene lookup returns CDR1 SEHNR and CDR2 FQNEAQ (reference sequence).